Described below is a single TCR beta chain sequence and its context. Germline CDR1 reads GTSNPN; CDR2 reads SVGIG (reference sequence). The ends were cut back, 5 bases at V and 7 bases at J, with 8 bases in the middle. This CDR3 is built from 11 residues. This entry comes from a study of CD8 T cells in Susac syndrome. Reverse transcription of about 0.45 to 1 ug RNA was carried out with random hexamers. Via MiXCR, TCRdb re-called the immunoSEQ multiplex PCR reads, giving one row per CDR3 protein. This sample has 75,000 to 100,000 distinct CDR3 sequences, with roughly 94% found just once. The authors sequenced TCR beta from blood CD8+ and CD4+ T cells. Through negative isolation, CD4+ and CD8+ T cells were obtained, while TEMRA cells were enriched using FACS.

Sequenced material: CD8+ T cells from PBMCs. The V gene is TRBV30, the J gene TRBJ2-2; D gene ambiguous. This clonotype was sampled from a human donor with Susac syndrome. The CDR3 region has the DNA TGTGCCTGGGGGGTATTCGGGGAGCTGTTTTTT. It yields the protein CAWGVFGELFF.